This record looks at one TCR beta chain sequence and its context. Its specificity is unknown. The record originates from a study of response to subunit inactivated influenza vaccine. From the RT-PCR reads, TCRdb called clonotypes with MiXCR, one entry per CDR3 protein. The sample consists of 560,000 or so distinct CDR3 sequences, 7.6% of them appearing once. Findings and limits, study-wide: Authors suggested seasonal influenza vaccinations each recruit few new T cells.

The CDR3 extends over 12 amino acids. CDR1 and CDR2 from the germline V gene are DFQATT and SNEGSKA (reference sequence). The V end lost 6 bases, the J end lost 4 bases, and 9 bases lay between the germline ends. This TCR was recovered from a man between 50 and 75 years old who received an inactivated influenza vaccine. The sequences come from PBMCs from blood, collected 23 to 25 months after vaccination. The V gene is TRBV20-1, the J gene TRBJ2-2; D is ambiguous. CDR3 protein: CSAPPGTGELFF. The CDR3 bases are TGCAGTGCCCCCCCGGGCACCGGGGAGCTGTTTTTT.